This T cell receptor (beta chain) comes out of a study of cytomegalovirus exposure and HLA in healthy donors. Each donor was nominally healthy when sampled (though unrecorded immune exposures were likely). The PCR contained 60 Vbeta and 13 Jbeta primers. TCRdb's copy holds only in-frame clones and misses some; the assay was immunoSEQ multiplex PCR. Here the sample spans 90,000 to 120,000 clones, 10% being singletons. This clone appeared a few times. What it recognizes is unknown. Findings of the study overall: Reports described diagnosis of cytomegalovirus status by the classifier as highly specific and sensitive. HLA alleles were associated with around 17,000 TCR beta sequences in a later analysis at 0.05 false discovery rate.

The sequenced sample consisted of PBMCs. The sequence was collected from a man between 35 and 55 years old in good health and CMV-seropositive.

CDR3 sequence (DNA): TGTGCCAGCAGCCTCGGGGAGGGGCTGGAGACCCAGTACTTC. Its protein product is CASSLGEGLETQYF. The rearrangement links TRBV5-6 to TRBJ2-5; 7 bases match TRBD2. Trimming took 4 bases from V and 5 from J; bases not matched to a gene: 8. Germline CDR1 and CDR2: SGHDT and YYEEEE. CDR3 length equals 14 residues.